Presented here are 18 T cell receptor beta chains from one specimen sequenced in a study of molecular identifiers for immune sequencing clone quantification. One entry per CDR3 protein, called by TCRdb with MiXCR from the PCR reads. This repertoire shows over 600,000 distinct CDR3 sequences, roughly 21% found once; its top ten account for under 0.95%. The specimen was naive CD8+ T cells from blood, with Jurkat cell RNA spiked in. This sample's subset: FACS-sorted CD8+CD4-CCR7+CD45RA+ naive T cells. All receptors come from a human donor in good health. Some libraries in this study had Jurkat cell RNA spiked in.

In its sample, this clonotype was seen many times. V gene TRBV6-5 combines with J gene TRBJ2-1, with D possibly TRBD1 on 5 matching bases. Germline CDR1 and CDR2: MNHEY and SVGAGI. Trimming took off 6 bases at V and 1 base at J, with 7 bases between the two ends. The CDR3 contains 13 residues. CDR3 amino acids: CASRQDSYNEQFF. Written as DNA, the CDR3 is TGTGCCAGCAGACAGGATTCCTACAATGAGCAGTTCTTC.

With respect to this clonotype: A read error may be the cause here, since a much bigger clone is one base away. The V and J genes are TRBV5-4 and TRBJ2-3, with D unresolved. This CDR3 has 12 residues. CDR1 is SGHNT and CDR2 is YYREEE in the germline V gene (reference sequence). As DNA, the CDR3 is TGTGCCGGCAGCTTGACTCCGGATACGCAGTATTTT. Translating gives CAGSLTPDTQYF. Combining the CDR3 with reference TRBV5-4 and TRBJ2-3 gives the whole variable domain ETGVTQSPTHLIKTRGQQVTLRCSSQSGHNTVSWYQQALGQGPQFIFQYYREEENGRGNFPPRFSGLQFPNYSSELNVNALELDDSALYLCAGSLTPDTQYFGPGTRLTVL.

Many counts were recorded for this clonotype. CDR3 residues: CASRPDPSSGANVLTF. In DNA, the CDR3 is TGTGCCAGCCGACCTGACCCCAGCTCTGGGGCCAACGTCCTGACTTTC. The genes are TRBV5-4 and TRBJ2-6; D is uncertain. The V end was cut by 7 bases, the J end by 0 bases, with 14 bases between. CDR1 and CDR2 from the germline V gene are SGHNT and YYREEE (reference sequence). This CDR3 region has 16 residues.

A word on this clonotype: Given a much more abundant clone one base away, this may be a read error. This chain connects TRBV29-1 to TRBJ2-1; 14 bases fit TRBD2. Germline V gives CDR1 SQVTM, CDR2 ANQGSEA. With 6 bases clipped from V and 12 bases from J, the junction kept 7 bases outside the gene matches. This CDR3 is built from 13 residues. CDR3 sequence reads: CSVWTSGGQRQFF. The DNA for the CDR3 is TGCAGCGTCTGGACTAGCGGGGGGCAACGGCAGTTCTTC.

This clonotype was found many times. V and J are TRBV6-2 or TRBV6-3 and TRBJ1-2, with a tentative D call TRBD1 (6 bases). V was pared by 5 bases and J by 0 bases, with 10 bases between. The CDR3 has 14 residues. Germline V gene sequence: CDR1 MNHEY, CDR2 SVGEGT. The CDR3 DNA reads TGTGCCAGCAGTGGATGGGACACTAACTATGGCTACACCTTC. This sequence encodes CASSGWDTNYGYTF.

This clonotype was detected only a few times. The CDR3 DNA sequence: TGTGCCAGCAGCACTAGCGGGAGGGTCGATGAGCAGTTCTTC. Its translation: CASSTSGRVDEQFF. This chain uses TRBV7-9 with TRBJ2-1; 13 positions agree with TRBD2. Germline trimming cut 5 bases from V and 8 bases from J; bases unmatched to any gene: 3. CDR3 length equals 14 residues. The V gene's germline CDR1 is SEHNR and CDR2 FQNEAQ (reference sequence).

Turning to this clonotype: A much larger clone is a single base away; this may be a read error. The gene calls are TRBV12-3 or TRBV12-4 and TRBJ2-5, with D unresolved. This CDR3 spans 14 amino acids. CDR3: CASSFFSIQGTQYF. The CDR3 bases are TGTGCCAGCAGTTTCTTCTCAATCCAAGGGACCCAGTACTTC.

This clonotype was recorded at least ten times. The chain carries TRBV30 and TRBJ2-1; D is possibly TRBD2 (5 bases). CDR3 length equals 11 residues. Germline CDR1 reads GTSNPN; CDR2 reads SVGIG (reference sequence). The V end was cut by 2 bases, the J end by 15 bases, with 14 bases between. The CDR3 coding sequence is TGTGCCTGGAGTCACGGCCGCGAGGGGTTCTTC. The encoded protein is CAWSHGREGFF.

This clonotype was seen repeatedly, ten times or more. The chain joins TRBV15 to TRBJ2-7, with D possibly TRBD2 on 5 matching bases. The V end was cut by 3 bases, the J end by 2 bases, with 11 bases between. CDR3 size: 14 residues. CDR1 LNHNV and CDR2 YYDKDF come from the germline V gene (reference sequence). CDR3 sequence reads: CATSSVANPYEQYF. For the CDR3, the DNA is TGTGCCACCAGCAGCGTAGCGAATCCCTACGAGCAGTACTTC.

This clonotype was counted at least ten times. This chain uses TRBV20-1 with TRBJ2-7, with D perhaps TRBD1 (5 bases). The CDR3 runs 15 residues. The ends were cut back, 3 bases at V and 4 bases at J, with 19 bases in the middle. From germline, CDR1 is DFQATT and CDR2 SNEGSKA (reference sequence). CDR3 nucleotide sequence: TGCAGTGCTAGCGCCGGTAGAATAGGGGAATACGAGCAGTACTTC. This sequence encodes CSASAGRIGEYEQYF.

This clonotype was observed many times. V usage is TRBV7-6 and J usage is TRBJ2-5; D not certain. Germline V gene data show CDR1 as SGHVS and CDR2 as FNYEAQ. There are 13 residues in the CDR3. Trimming removed 3 bases at V and 4 bases at J, with 9 bases between. The CDR3: CASSFNFLETQYF. In DNA form, the CDR3 reads TGTGCCAGCAGCTTTAATTTCCTAGAGACCCAGTACTTC.

This chain connects TRBV6-5 to TRBJ2-7; D not certain. The germline CDR1 and CDR2 sequences are MNHEY and SVGAGI. The CDR3 has 14 amino acids. V lost 6 bases to trimming and J lost 3 bases, with 15 bases between them. CDR3 sequence reads: CASRDLTRFYEQYF. DNA for the CDR3: TGTGCCAGCAGAGACCTCACCAGGTTCTACGAGCAGTACTTC.

This clonotype was seen more than once but under ten times. The chain joins TRBV10-3 to TRBJ2-7; D assignment may be TRBD1 or TRBD2 (5 bases each). This CDR3 spans 13 amino acids. Trimming took 4 bases from V and 5 from J, leaving 12 bases between them. Germline-derived CDR1 and CDR2 are ENHRY and SYGVKD. DNA of the CDR3: TGTGCCATCAGTGGGGGTCAGGGAGACGAGCAGTACTTC. Protein product: CAISGGQGDEQYF.

This clonotype showed up many times. V is TRBV4-3 and J is TRBJ2-7; 10 bases map to TRBD2. This CDR3 is built from 16 residues. V was pared by 0 bases and J by 4 bases, with 6 bases of the junction left unmatched. The germline V gene encodes CDR1 LGHNA and CDR2 YSLEER. In DNA, the CDR3 is TGCGCCAGCAGCCAAGATGTAGCGGGGGGTCAATACGAGCAGTACTTC. Its translation: CASSQDVAGGQYEQYF.

Concerning this clonotype itself: It may be a read error: a sequence one base away is much more abundant. This chain joins TRBV29-1 and TRBJ2-5, with 7 bases fitting TRBD1. The V and J ends lost 7 bases and 2 bases, in that order; junction bases with no gene match: 4. This CDR3 comprises 12 residues. The germline V gene encodes CDR1 SQVTM and CDR2 ANQGSEA. The CDR3 is CSAWDRQETQYF. CDR3 in DNA: TGCAGCGCTTGGGACAGACAAGAGACCCAGTACTTC.

At least ten counts were recorded for this clonotype. The chain carries TRBV7-9 and TRBJ2-3; TRBD2 aligns across 8 bases. Germline-derived CDR1 and CDR2 are SEHNR and FQNEAQ (reference sequence). This CDR3 has 12 residues. CDR3 coding DNA: TGTGCAGCGGGAGCTGGCACAGATACGCAGTATTTT. This sequence encodes CAAGAGTDTQYF.

CDR3 nucleotide sequence: TGTGCCAGCAGTTTCCAAACAGGGACTGAAGCTTTCTTT. It yields the protein CASSFQTGTEAFF. This sequence joins TRBV27 and TRBJ1-1; D may be TRBD1 (6 bases). The germline gives CDR1 MNHEY, CDR2 SMNVEV (reference sequence). The V end lost 3 bases, the J end lost 5 bases, and 10 bases lay between the germline ends. CDR3 length: 13 residues.

Concerning this clonotype: Possible read error: a much larger clone is one base away. This CDR3 is missing its conserved last phenylalanine or tryptophan, likely due to a read error. The chain uses TRBV28 and TRBJ2-3; TRBD2 might be the D (6 bases). The CDR3 covers 17 residues. Germline V gives CDR1 MDHEN, CDR2 SYDVKM. The ends were cut back, 5 bases at V and 4 bases at J, with 22 bases in the middle. This CDR3 is CASSTGEEGGRADTQYL. The CDR3 coding sequence is TGTGCCAGCAGTACCGGGGAGGAGGGAGGTCGGGCAGATACGCAGTATCTT.